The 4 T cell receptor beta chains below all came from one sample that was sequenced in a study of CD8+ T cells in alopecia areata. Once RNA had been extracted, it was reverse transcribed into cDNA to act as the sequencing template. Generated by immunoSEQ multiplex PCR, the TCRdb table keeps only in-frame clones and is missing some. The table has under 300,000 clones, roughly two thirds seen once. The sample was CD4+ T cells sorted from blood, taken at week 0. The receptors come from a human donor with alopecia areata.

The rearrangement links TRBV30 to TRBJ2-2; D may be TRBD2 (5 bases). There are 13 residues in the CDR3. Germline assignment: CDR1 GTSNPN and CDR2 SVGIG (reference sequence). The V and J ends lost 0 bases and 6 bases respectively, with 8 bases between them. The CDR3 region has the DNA TGTGCCTGGAGTGTCGGGATTTCCGGGGAGCTGTTTTTT. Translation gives CAWSVGISGELFF.

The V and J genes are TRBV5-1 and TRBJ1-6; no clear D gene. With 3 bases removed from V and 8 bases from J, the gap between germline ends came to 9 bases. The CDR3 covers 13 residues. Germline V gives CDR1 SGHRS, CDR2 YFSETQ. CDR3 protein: CASSYTADSPLHF. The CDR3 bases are TGCGCCAGCAGCTACACAGCTGATTCACCCCTCCACTTT.

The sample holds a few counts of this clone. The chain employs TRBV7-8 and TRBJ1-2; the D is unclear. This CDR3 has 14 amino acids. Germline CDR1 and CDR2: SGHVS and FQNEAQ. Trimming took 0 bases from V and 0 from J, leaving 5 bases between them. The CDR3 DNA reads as TGTGCCAGCAGCTTAGCTTCGGCTAACTATGGCTACACCTTC. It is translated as CASSLASANYGYTF.

The CDR3 loop is CAWSLPPSEQYF. The CDR3 DNA sequence: TGTGCCTGGAGTCTCCCTCCGTCCGAGCAGTACTTC. V gene TRBV30 combines with J gene TRBJ2-7; D is unclear. V dropped 2 bases and J dropped 6 bases, with 11 bases sitting between them. The CDR3 has 12 residues. Germline V lookup: CDR1 GTSNPN, CDR2 SVGIG (reference sequence).